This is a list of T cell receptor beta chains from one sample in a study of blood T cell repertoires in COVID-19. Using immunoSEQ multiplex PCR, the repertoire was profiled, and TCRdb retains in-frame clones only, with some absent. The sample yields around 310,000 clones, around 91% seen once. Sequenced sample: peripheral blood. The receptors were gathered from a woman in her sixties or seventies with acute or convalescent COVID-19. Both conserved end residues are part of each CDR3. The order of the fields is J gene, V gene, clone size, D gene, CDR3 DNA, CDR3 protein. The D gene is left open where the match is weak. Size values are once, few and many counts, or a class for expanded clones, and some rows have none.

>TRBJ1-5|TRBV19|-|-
TGTGCCAGTAGTATAGGTGACATCATCTATCAGCCCCAGCATTTT
CASSIGDIIYQPQHF
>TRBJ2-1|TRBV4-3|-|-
TGCGCCAGCAGCCAAGATATAAACAGGGCCAATGAGCAGTTCTTC
CASSQDINRANEQFF
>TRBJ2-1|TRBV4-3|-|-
TGCGCCAGCAGCCAAGATCAACAAAACTACAATGAGCAGTTCTTC
CASSQDQQNYNEQFF
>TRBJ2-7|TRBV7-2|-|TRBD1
TGTGCCAGCAGCGAGACCTTGGGACAGCGATCCTACGAGCAGTACTTC
CASSETLGQRSYEQYF
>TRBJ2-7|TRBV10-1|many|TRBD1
TGCGCCACAGGACAGGGGAGGAGCGAGCAGTACTTC
CATGQGRSEQYF
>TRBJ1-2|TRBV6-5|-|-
TGTGCCAGCAGTTACTCTATACAGCTCTATGGCTACACCTTC
CASSYSIQLYGYTF
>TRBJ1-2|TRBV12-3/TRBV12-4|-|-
TGTGCCAGCAGGCAACGGGAAAACTATGGCTACACCTTC
CASRQRENYGYTF
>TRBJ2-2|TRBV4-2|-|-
TGTGCCAGCGGACGGGATCCGAACACCGGGGAGCTGTTTTTT
CASGRDPNTGELFF
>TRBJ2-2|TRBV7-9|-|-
TGTGCCAGCAGACCCCAGGGGAACACCGGGGAGCTGTTTTTT
CASRPQGNTGELFF
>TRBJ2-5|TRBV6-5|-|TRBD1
TGTGCCAGCAGTCTACTGACAGGGCAAGAGACCCAGTACTTC
CASSLLTGQETQYF
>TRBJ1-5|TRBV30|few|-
TGTGCCTGGAGTGTAGGGGGAGCCGGGTATCAGCCCCAGCATTTT
CAWSVGGAGYQPQHF
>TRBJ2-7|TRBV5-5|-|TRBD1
TGTGCCAGCAGCCCGGAGGGGACAGGGGGCTGGGAGCAGTACTTC
CASSPEGTGGWEQYF
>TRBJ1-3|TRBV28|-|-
TGTGCCAGTCACCCGGGGGGCTCTGGAAACACCATATATTTT
CASHPGGSGNTIYF
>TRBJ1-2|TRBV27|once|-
TGTGCCAGCAGTTCCGGGACTGGGGGTGGCTACACCTTC
CASSSGTGGGYTF
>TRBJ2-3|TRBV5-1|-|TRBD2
TGCGCCAGCAGCTCGGGACTAGCGGGGGGAAGCACAGATACGCAGTATTTT
CASSSGLAGGSTDTQYF
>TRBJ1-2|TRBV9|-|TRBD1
TGTGCCAGCAGCGTAGGGGGACAGGGAGCCGTGGGGTATGGCTACACCTTC
CASSVGGQGAVGYGYTF
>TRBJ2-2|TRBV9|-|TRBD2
TGTGCCAGCAGCGTAGGATGGCTAGCGGGGAGCGGGGAGCTGTTTTTT
CASSVGWLAGSGELFF
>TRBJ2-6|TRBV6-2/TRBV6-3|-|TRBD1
TGTGCCAGCAGCGAATCACAGGGGGCGTTATTGTCTGGGGCCAACGTCCTGACTTTC
CASSESQGALLSGANVLTF